One sample yielded the 26 T cell receptor beta chains listed below, sequenced in a study of regulatory T cells in long-lasting Graves disease. iRepertoire HTBI primers and Arm-PCR of CDR3 regions built TCR beta libraries. TCRdb itself ran the multiplex PCR reads through MiXCR, one entry per CDR3 protein. The data show under 400,000 distinct CDR3 sequences, 16% seen once. Time point here: newly diagnosed GD, antithyroid drugs for less than 3 months. Construction of the TCR library relied on RNA isolated from PBMCs. Another study also made use of these data, one on T cells in Graves' hyperthyroidism and ophthalmopathy.

This specimen consisted of peripheral blood mononuclear cells (PBMCs), obtained at new diagnosis, from a patient treated with antithyroid drugs. The receptor set was obtained from a man aged 35-49 years with Graves disease.

This clonotype has at least ten counts. The chain couples TRBV3-1 to TRBJ1-2, with a possible D match to TRBD1 (6 bases). Looked up from germline, CDR1 is LGHDT and CDR2 is YNNKEL (reference sequence). V shed 4 bases and J shed 6 bases, with 15 bases lying between them. There are 14 residues in the CDR3. CDR3 loop: CASSLRQVTDGYTF. The CDR3 nucleotides read TGTGCCAGCAGCCTACGACAGGTGACCGATGGCTACACCTTC.

The chain uses TRBV5-1 and TRBJ1-4; 8 bases line up with TRBD1. Germline CDR1 is SGHRS and CDR2 is YFSETQ. The CDR3 loop spans 15 amino acids. After removal of 0 bases from V and 7 bases from J, the junction contained 5 bases not matched to a gene. The CDR3 spells CASSLAGGAFEKLFF. CDR3 bases: TGCGCCAGCAGCTTGGCAGGGGGCGCGTTTGAAAAACTGTTTTTT. The variable domain in full, completed from reference TRBV5-1 and TRBJ1-4, reads KAGVTQTPRYLIKTRGQQVTLSCSPISGHRSVSWYQQTPGQGLQFLFEYFSETQRNKGNFPGRFSGRQFSNSRSEMNVSTLELGDSALYLCASSLAGGAFEKLFFGSGTQLSVL.

This clonotype was observed at least ten times. In DNA form, the CDR3 reads TGTGCCAGTAGTACATCCACAGGGAGGACTAACACTGAAGCTTTCTTT. It codes for CASSTSTGRTNTEAFF. This chain links TRBV19 with TRBJ1-1; possibly TRBD1 for D (6 bases). Per germline, CDR1 LNHDA and CDR2 SQIVND (reference sequence). V was trimmed by 4 bases and J by 2 bases, leaving 17 bases between them. This CDR3 has 16 residues.

The chain has TRBV4-2 and TRBJ2-3, with 14 nucleotides matching TRBD2. CDR1 and CDR2 (germline): LGHNA, YNFKEQ. This CDR3 comprises 18 residues. After removal of 4 bases from V and 4 bases from J, the junction contained 10 bases not matched to a gene. CDR3 protein: CASSPRTSGGTSADTQYF. CDR3 coding DNA: TGTGCCAGCAGCCCTCGGACTAGCGGGGGGACGTCCGCAGATACGCAGTATTTT.

The sample holds many counts of this clonotype. The gene calls are TRBV7-2 and TRBJ1-1; D remains unclear. Germline CDR1 SGHTA, CDR2 FQGNSA. The CDR3 totals 13 residues. V lost 3 bases to trimming and J lost 1 base, with 6 bases between them. For the CDR3, the DNA is TGTGCCAGCAGCTTTACACGGAACACTGAAGCTTTCTTT. This encodes CASSFTRNTEAFF. Using reference TRBV7-2 and TRBJ1-1 for the parts outside the CDR3, the full variable domain is GAGVSQSPSNKVTEKGKDVELRCDPISGHTALYWYRQSLGQGLEFLIYFQGNSAPDKSGLPSDRFSAERTGGSVSTLTIQRTQQEDSAVYLCASSFTRNTEAFFGQGTRLTVV.

Details on this clonotype: A clone one base away is much larger, so this may be a read error. This chain joins TRBV12-3 or TRBV12-4 and TRBJ2-2; no clear D. This CDR3 spans 13 amino acids. CDR3 nucleotides: TGTGCCGGCAGTCGGCTCGACACCGGGGAGCTGTTTTTT. This gives the protein CAGSRLDTGELFF.

This clonotype was seen a handful of times. The J gene is TRBJ1-5, the V gene TRBV6-2 or TRBV6-3; the D is unclear. V dropped 0 bases and J dropped 4 bases, with 7 bases sitting between them. The CDR3 runs 14 residues. Germline-derived CDR1 and CDR2 are MNHEY and SVGEGT. The CDR3 DNA reads as TGTGCCAGCAGTTACTCGAGGCCGAATCAGCCCCAGCATTTT. It codes for CASSYSRPNQPQHF.

This clonotype showed up many times. This sequence joins TRBV4-3 and TRBJ2-5, with 9 nucleotides matching TRBD1. The germline CDR1 and CDR2 sequences are LGHNA and YSLEER. V was pared by 4 bases and J by 4 bases, with 7 bases of the junction left unmatched. The CDR3 sequence is 15 residues long. CDR3 DNA: TGCGCCAGCAGCCGCACGACAGGGGGTGGAGAGACCCAGTACTTC. It yields the protein CASSRTTGGGETQYF.

In its sample, this clonotype was seen many times. The rearrangement links TRBV19 to TRBJ2-2; D might be TRBD2 (8 bases). The V end lost 3 bases, the J end lost 5 bases, and 28 bases lay between the germline ends. Germline assignment: CDR1 LNHDA and CDR2 SQIVND (reference sequence). This CDR3 is built from 20 residues. The CDR3, as DNA: TGTGCCAGTAGTATCAGGACAGGTAGTCATGGACTAGCCAAAACCGGGGAGCTGTTTTTT. This codes for CASSIRTGSHGLAKTGELFF.

This clonotype has a count of ten or more. The CDR3 DNA sequence: TGCGCCAGCAGCCAGGGACAGGGCAATACCTACGAGCAGTACTTC. Protein: CASSQGQGNTYEQYF. The chain employs TRBV4-3 and TRBJ2-7; 9 bases agree with TRBD1. Germline lookup yields CDR1 LGHNA and CDR2 YSLEER. V lost 3 bases, J lost 2 bases, and 5 bases stayed unmatched. CDR3 length: 15 amino acids.

The rearrangement uses TRBV5-1 and TRBJ2-3; 9 bases are shared with TRBD1. Germline V gene lookup returns CDR1 SGHRS and CDR2 YFSETQ. This CDR3 is built from 15 residues. J lost 3 bases, V lost 4 bases, and 6 bases had no gene match. CDR3 in amino acids: CASSQGTGMTDTQYF. Written as DNA, the CDR3 is TGCGCCAGCAGCCAGGGGACAGGGATGACAGATACGCAGTATTTT.

The table lists this clonotype with a few counts. The V call is TRBV18, the J call TRBJ2-5; tentatively, D is TRBD2 (6 bases). Trimming removed 0 bases from V and 5 bases from J, with 10 bases in between. Germline assignment: CDR1 KGHSH and CDR2 LQKENI. There are 14 residues in the CDR3. CDR3 DNA: TGTGCCAGCTCACCACCGACCCGGGGGGAGACCCAGTACTTC. This gives the protein CASSPPTRGETQYF.

This clonotype appeared a single time. The V and J genes are TRBV6-2 or TRBV6-3 and TRBJ1-2, with a weak D call TRBD1 (5 bases). CDR3 length: 13 residues. CDR1 and CDR2 from the germline V gene are MNHEY and SVGEGT. The V end lost 5 bases, the J end lost 2 bases, and 9 bases lay between the germline ends. The chain's CDR3 is CASSPRQNYGYTF. The CDR3, as DNA: TGTGCCAGCAGTCCGCGACAGAACTATGGCTACACCTTC.

This clonotype was counted at least ten times. This chain connects TRBV2 to TRBJ1-4; perhaps TRBD1 as D (5 bases). The CDR3 is made up of 14 amino acids. Trimming stripped 5 bases from V and 7 bases from J, with 14 bases between. The germline V gene has CDR1 SNHLY and CDR2 FYNNEI. The CDR3 DNA follows: TGTGCCAGCAGTTTGGGACCGCTCGCTGAAAAACTGTTTTTT. Its translation is CASSLGPLAEKLFF.

This clonotype has at least ten counts. This chain connects TRBV2 to TRBJ1-2; tentative D call: TRBD1 (5 bases). The ends were cut back, 4 bases at V and 6 bases at J, with 9 bases in the middle. The CDR3 is 12 residues long. CDR1 and CDR2 (germline): SNHLY, FYNNEI. This CDR3 reads CASSGRGNGYTF. The DNA of the CDR3 is TGTGCCAGCAGTGGGCGGGGGAATGGCTACACCTTC.

V and J are TRBV27 and TRBJ2-5; 8 bases line up with TRBD1. V lost 3 bases to trimming and J lost 0 bases; unmatched junction nucleotides: 9. CDR1 is MNHEY and CDR2 is SMNVEV in the germline V gene (reference sequence). The CDR3 consists of 17 residues. In DNA, the CDR3 is TGTGCCAGCAGTTTTCGGCAGGGGGCGCCGTACCAAGAGACCCAGTACTTC. As protein: CASSFRQGAPYQETQYF.

In this sample, this clonotype turned up many times. V gene TRBV11-2 combines with J gene TRBJ2-5, with 7 bases that match TRBD2. Germline-derived CDR1 and CDR2 are SGHAT and FQNNGV. The V gene end was trimmed by 4 bases and the J gene end by 3 bases; junction bases not matched to a gene: 2. The CDR3 is 13 residues long. CDR3 in amino acids: CASSSTSEETQYF. In nucleotides, the CDR3 is TGTGCCAGCAGCTCAACTAGCGAAGAGACCCAGTACTTC.

Many counts were recorded for this clonotype. The chain joins TRBV11-2 to TRBJ2-5, with unresolved D. Trimming removed 5 bases from V and 5 bases from J, with 12 bases in between. The CDR3 is 13 residues long. Germline CDR1 SGHAT, CDR2 FQNNGV. The CDR3 region has the DNA TGTGCCAGCAGCCCCGATAGTCTGGAGACCCAGTACTTC. It is translated as CASSPDSLETQYF.

The chain has TRBV6-4 and TRBJ2-3, with 8 positions matching TRBD2. This CDR3 spans 15 amino acids. V lost 3 bases, J lost 1 base, and 3 bases stayed unmatched. Germline-derived CDR1 and CDR2 are MRHNA and SNTAGT. CDR3 DNA: TGTGCCAGCAGTGATAAAGCGGGGGGCACAGATACGCAGTATTTT. Its translation is CASSDKAGGTDTQYF.

This clonotype was seen ten or more times. The CDR3 here is CASSIRQGAQHF. CDR3 nucleotides: TGTGCCAGCAGTATAAGACAGGGGGCGCAGCATTTT. This chain uses TRBV12-3 or TRBV12-4 with TRBJ1-5, with 10 bases identical to TRBD1. This CDR3 region has 12 residues. Germline trimming cut 5 bases from V and 13 bases from J; bases unmatched to any gene: 5.

V gene TRBV27 combines with J gene TRBJ2-1; 9 positions agree with TRBD1. After removal of 1 base from V and 7 bases from J, the junction contained 5 bases not matched to a gene. The CDR3 loop spans 15 amino acids. Per the germline V gene, CDR1 is MNHEY and CDR2 is SMNVEV (reference sequence). For the CDR3, the DNA is TGTGCCAGCAGTTTATTTACAGGGGGCATGAATGAGCAGTTCTTC. Residues: CASSLFTGGMNEQFF.

The gene calls are TRBV6-5 and TRBJ1-1; D is possibly TRBD1 (6 bases). CDR1 and CDR2 (germline): MNHEY, SVGAGI. The CDR3 totals 14 residues. V was cut by 0 bases and J by 5 bases, with 10 bases left in between. CDR3 amino acids: CASSYSGGETEAFF. In DNA form, the CDR3 reads TGTGCCAGCAGTTACTCGGGGGGCGAAACTGAAGCTTTCTTT.

This clonotype was observed at least ten times. The chain has TRBV28 and TRBJ1-1, with D perhaps matching TRBD1 (5 bases). In germline, CDR1 is MDHEN, CDR2 SYDVKM. The CDR3 consists of 14 residues. V shed 5 bases and J shed 5 bases, with 15 bases lying between them. CDR3 region: CASSTSGSSTEAFF. DNA for the CDR3: TGTGCCAGCAGTACTTCAGGGTCCTCGACTGAAGCTTTCTTT. Full variable domain (remainder filled in from reference TRBV28 and TRBJ1-1): DVKVTQSSRYLVKRTGEKVFLECVQDMDHENMFWYRQDPGLGLRLIYFSYDVKMKEKGDIPEGYSVSREKKERFSLILESASTNQTSMYLCASSTSGSSTEAFFGQGTRLTVV.

The chain employs TRBV4-2 and TRBJ2-7; 11 bases match TRBD2. The V gene's germline CDR1 is LGHNA and CDR2 YNFKEQ. The J segment lost 6 bases and the V segment lost 2 bases, leaving 6 bases of the junction unmatched. The CDR3 has 15 amino acids. The CDR3 coding sequence is TGTGCCAGCAGCCAAATAGCGGGGGGGCTAGGCGAGCAGTACTTC. Translating it yields CASSQIAGGLGEQYF.

In this sample, this clonotype turned up many times. V gene TRBV20-1 combines with J gene TRBJ1-2; D is undetermined. The germline V gene encodes CDR1 DFQATT and CDR2 SNEGSKA (reference sequence). V was pared by 1 base and J by 0 bases, with 6 bases between. The CDR3 length is 13 residues. The CDR3 sequence: CSARAPPNYGYTF. The CDR3 nucleotides read TGCAGTGCTAGAGCCCCCCCTAACTATGGCTACACCTTC.

A few counts support this clonotype. The chain couples TRBV7-3 to TRBJ2-2; 9 bases fit TRBD1. Germline V CDR1 and CDR2: SGHTA, FQGTGA. The trim removed 9 bases at V and 0 bases at J, leaving 23 bases unmatched. The CDR3 loop spans 21 amino acids. The CDR3 here is CASTTPKNPGTGNANTGELFF. CDR3 coding DNA: TGTGCCAGTACCACACCCAAAAATCCCGGGACAGGGAACGCGAACACCGGGGAGCTGTTTTTT.